This entry is about one T cell receptor beta chain. In its sample, this clonotype was seen a few times. The antigen it recognizes is unknown. Base qualities are not provided; no much larger clone lies one nucleotide away. The data originate from a study of T-cell memory formation after mild COVID-19 (dated by TCRdb to the early 2020s). For the study in its entirety: Most TCR sequence clusters were specific to one of the two donors. In two donors, T-cell clones that expanded and contracted after mild COVID-19 were followed by sequencing TCRalpha and TCRbeta repertoires longitudinally. The cohort comprised two young, previously healthy adult volunteers, one female and one male. Broad study findings and their caveats: Clones that contracted from day 15 to 85 showed balanced CD4/CD8 phenotypes, whereas a second wave of clones that expanded from day 15 to 37 leaned towards CD4+. Some responding clones were found in pre-infection memory, which suggests that pre-existing cross-reactive memory T cells took part in the SARS-CoV-2 response. Only a couple of mild cases were covered by the study, and larger cohorts that include severe cases with pre-infection samples were considered necessary. SARS-CoV-2 specificity was not confirmed for the second-wave clones peaking on day 37. Contracting CD4+ clones appeared mostly in the CM and EM memory subsets, whereas CD8+ clones were enriched in EMRA.

The CDR3 has 13 amino acids, counting the end cysteine and phenylalanine. Only CDR3 DNA remains: 39 bases, in frame from the first base. V and J lose 10 bases and 3 bases, and a span of 12 bases separates them. Data came from an Illumina NovaSeq 6000. Using 5'RACE with constant-segment primers, TCRalpha and TCRbeta cDNA libraries were constructed, with sample barcodes and unique molecular identifiers added in the process. RNA was extracted from every sample with Trizol reagent. The libraries were amplified in two PCR steps, and the second step added a second sample barcode and Illumina TruSeq adapters. Sequencing of libraries was performed on an Illumina NovaSeq with 2 x 150 bp paired-end reads. The authors' analysis ran thus. With migec v1.2.7, reads were demultiplexed and then collapsed into UMI-guided consensus sequences. Using mixcr v2.1.11, the UMI consensuses were aligned to TRA and TRB V and J templates and assembled into clonotypes. Clonotypes were classified as expanded or contracted when called significant by both edgeR and NoisET, with noise models trained on biological replicates. For edgeR calls, a false discovery rate-adjusted p below 0.01 and a log2 fold-change threshold of 1 were applied. PCA with hierarchical clustering of max-normalized trajectories of the 1000 most abundant clonotypes was used as exploratory dynamics analysis. Separately sequenced CD4+ and CD8+ repertoires were used to assign a CD4 or CD8 phenotype to each responding clone. TCRdb ran its own pipeline on the public reads, namely fastp trimming at Q25 and MiXCR clone calling, and kept in-frame beta chains. Every distinct CDR3 protein forms one entry, paired with its most common genes and DNA. The authors' filters were not applied to this entry. The sample has nearly 200,000 distinct CDR3 sequences on record, approximately 20% of them singletons. The top ten hold around 2.4% of the sample.

Ficoll-Paque density gradient centrifugation was the method used to isolate PBMCs. The chain was built from TRBV12-3 or TRBV12-4 and TRBJ1-4; TRBD1 is a weak D gene call, 5 bases matching. The sequence was obtained from an adult woman who had mild COVID-19 (a few samples of this study predate the infection). The sample titles of this study are shuffled in the database, so cell type and time point are left out; the donor was told from shared clones. The sample was PBMCs or a T cell subset sorted from them (not recorded which). The DNA reads as follows: TGTGCCACCCAGTCAGGGCCTAATGAAAAACTGTTTTTT. Translation gives CATQSGPNEKLFF.